The rows below give T cell receptor beta chains drawn from one sample of a study of blood T cell repertoires in COVID-19. Profiled with immunoSEQ multiplex PCR; TCRdb holds only in-frame clones, not every one. The sample includes around 78,000 clones, roughly 88% of them seen just once. Source material: peripheral blood. The receptors were sampled from a woman aged 45-65 years in a cohort sampled during active COVID-19. Both conserved end residues are part of each CDR3. A D gene is named only where the DNA matches it firmly. Expanded clones are given a class, and other clones once, few, many or no size at all.

TRBJ2-2 TRBV7-2 TRBD1 . CASSPQGRAGELFF TGTGCCAGCAGCCCACAGGGGCGGGCCGGGGAGCTGTTTTTT
TRBJ1-1 TRBV7-8 . few CASSRGRDITEAFF TGTGCCAGCAGCCGAGGCAGGGATATAACTGAAGCTTTCTTT
TRBJ2-3 TRBV5-1 TRBD2 . CASSLDGRSVDTQYF TGCGCCAGCAGCTTAGACGGGAGGTCGGTAGATACGCAGTATTTT
TRBJ2-2 TRBV7-3 TRBD1 . CASSPQGAANTGELFF TGTGCCAGCAGCCCTCAGGGGGCCGCAAACACCGGGGAGCTGTTTTTT
TRBJ2-1 TRBV13 . . CASSPAGTWGDEQFF TGTGCCAGCAGCCCCGCCGGGACTTGGGGGGATGAGCAGTTCTTC
TRBJ1-2 TRBV11-1 . . CASSLGQQTYGYTF TGTGCCAGCAGCCTTGGACAGCAAACCTATGGCTACACCTTC
TRBJ1-1 TRBV19 . . CASSFPEGDTEAFF TGTGCCAGTAGTTTCCCAGAAGGGGACACTGAAGCTTTCTTT
TRBJ2-3 TRBV27 . . CASSLSPVADTQYF TGTGCCAGCAGTTTATCCCCGGTGGCAGATACGCAGTATTTT
TRBJ2-3 TRBV16 TRBD2 . CASSGLSGSTDTQYF TGTGCCAGCAGCGGCCTTAGCGGGAGTACAGATACGCAGTATTTT
TRBJ1-5 TRBV7-2 . . CASSRYGVSNQPQHF TGTGCCAGCAGCAGATACGGGGTTAGCAATCAGCCCCAGCATTTT
TRBJ1-1 TRBV7-3 TRBD1 . CASSLQGATEAFF TGTGCCAGCAGCTTACAGGGGGCCACTGAAGCTTTCTTT
TRBJ1-1 TRBV6-5 TRBD1 once CASKATGRGEAFF TGTGCCAGTAAGGCGACAGGGAGAGGCGAAGCTTTCTTT
TRBJ2-1 TRBV7-9 . few CASSFPPRGSGLNEQFF TGTGCCAGCAGCTTCCCCCCTCGGGGTAGCGGCCTAAATGAGCAGTTCTTC
TRBJ1-6 TRBV9 . once CASSVSETGWTPLHF TGTGCCAGCAGCGTTAGCGAGACGGGGTGGACACCCCTCCACTTT
TRBJ2-1 TRBV5-4 . once CASSFSLSGYNEQFF TGTGCCAGCAGCTTTTCCCTGTCCGGCTACAATGAGCAGTTCTTC
TRBJ2-2 TRBV25-1 . . CATGGGELFF TGTGCCACGGGTGGCGGGGAGCTGTTTTTT
TRBJ2-7 TRBV11-2 . . CASSSGAGPYEQYF TGTGCCAGCAGCTCCGGCGCGGGCCCCTACGAGCAGTACTTC
TRBJ2-7 TRBV2 TRBD1 . CASSGLGQGESYEQYF TGTGCCAGCAGTGGGCTGGGACAGGGAGAATCCTACGAGCAGTACTTC
TRBJ1-3 TRBV28 . . CASWRRPGNTIYF TGTGCCAGTTGGAGGAGGCCTGGAAACACCATATATTTT